One sample yielded the 5 T cell receptor beta chains listed below, sequenced in a study of CD8 T cells in ankylosing spondylitis. Points from the study as a whole: One TCR beta motif, made up of roughly 8 highly homologous variants, appeared characteristic of ankylosing spondylitis blood.

Using its own MiXCR run on the 5' RACE reads, TCRdb lists one record per CDR3 protein. The sample consists of 390,000 or so distinct CDR3 sequences, 20% to 25% of them appearing once. Their recognized antigens are unknown. The sample taken for sequencing was blood, either unsorted or a sorted T cell fraction (not recorded which). The source of these receptors is a male donor with ankylosing spondylitis.

The rearrangement links TRBV28 to TRBJ2-1, with TRBD2 identical over 7 bases. CDR3 length: 15 residues. CDR1 MDHEN and CDR2 SYDVKM come from the germline V gene. The junction had 9 bases not matched to a gene; V was cut back by 3 bases and J by 7 bases. In nucleotides, the CDR3 is TGTGCCAGCAGTTTGAGCGGGAACCCCTGGAATGAGCAGTTCTTC. Residues: CASSLSGNPWNEQFF.

This clonotype was detected a few times. The chain links TRBV14 to TRBJ2-7; D is uncertain. Germline CDR1 is SGHDN and CDR2 is FVKESK. This CDR3 has 12 residues. V was shortened by 5 bases and J by 7 bases, with 12 bases between the two germline ends. CDR3 coding DNA: TGTGCCAGCAGCAACTTTTGGGGTGAGCAGTACTTC. Translated: CASSNFWGEQYF. Looking up the rest from reference TRBV14 and TRBJ2-7 gives the full variable domain: EAGVTQFPSHSVIEKGQTVTLRCDPISGHDNLYWYRRVMGKEIKFLLHFVKESKQDESGMPNNRFLAERTGGTYSTLKVQPAELEDSGVYFCASSNFWGEQYFGPGTRLTVT.

The J gene is TRBJ2-7, the V gene TRBV20-1; a weak D match, TRBD2 (5 bases). V was clipped by 7 bases and J by 0 bases, with 7 bases between them. The CDR3 has 11 amino acids. The germline gives CDR1 DFQATT, CDR2 SNEGSKA (reference sequence). CDR3 in DNA: TGCAGTGGACGGGACTCCTACGAGCAGTACTTC. It codes for CSGRDSYEQYF.

This clonotype was found a few times. The chain uses TRBV4-3 and TRBJ2-7, with 10 bases identical to TRBD2. The CDR3 covers 16 residues. Germline CDR1 is LGHNA and CDR2 is YSLEER. V was clipped by 1 base and J by 3 bases; unmatched bases: 6. CDR3 sequence reads: CASSQAHTSGVYEQYF. CDR3 coding DNA: TGCGCCAGCAGCCAAGCCCATACTAGCGGGGTCTACGAGCAGTACTTC.

The rearrangement joins TRBV5-1 to TRBJ1-5, with TRBD1 matching over 9 bases. The CDR3 runs 14 residues. The junction had 5 bases not matched to a gene; V was cut back by 5 bases and J by 5 bases. From germline, CDR1 is SGHRS and CDR2 YFSETQ. CDR3 DNA: TGCGCCAGCAGACGCGACAGGGGGGATCAGCCCCAGCATTTT. Protein product: CASRRDRGDQPQHF.